The clone carrying this T cell receptor (beta chain) was found a few times. As yet, its antigen is unknown. PCR used 60 Vbeta primers and 13 Jbeta primers. The protocol was immunoSEQ multiplex PCR, while the TCRdb copy is restricted to in-frame clones and leaves out a portion. The data hold around 65,000 clones, with about 72% observed a single time. The entry originates in a study of cytomegalovirus exposure and HLA in healthy donors. The study's findings and limits: Researchers reported in a later analysis that a missense DCLRE1C variant was tied to TCR beta V- and J-gene trimming. A list of around 150 TCR beta chains associated with cytomegalovirus was given. Clonal expansion, a later analysis showed, was greater in HLA-associated TCR beta chains than in equally common others.

The V gene's germline CDR1 is SGHRS and CDR2 YFSETQ. Unmatched junction bases numbered 6, after V lost 4 bases and J lost 2 bases. This CDR3 is 15 amino acids long. At the time of sampling, donors were nominally healthy, though unrecorded immune exposures were likely. The sample consisted of PBMCs. The gene calls are TRBV5-1 and TRBJ1-3, with TRBD1 identical over 7 bases. The receptor was derived from a girl under 18 in good health and CMV-seropositive. CDR3 sequence reads: CASSLTGATGNTIYF. DNA of the CDR3: TGCGCCAGCAGCCTTACAGGGGCCACTGGAAACACCATATATTTT. The full variable domain, completed using reference TRBV5-1 and TRBJ1-3, is KAGVTQTPRYLIKTRGQQVTLSCSPISGHRSVSWYQQTPGQGLQFLFEYFSETQRNKGNFPGRFSGRQFSNSRSEMNVSTLELGDSALYLCASSLTGATGNTIYFGEGSWLTVV.